The 21 T cell receptor beta chains given below trace back to one sample, sequenced in a study of T cells after yellow fever vaccination (dated by TCRdb to about 2019). Libraries were constructed by 5' RACE. Sequencing relied on an Illumina HiSeq 2500. TCRdb's own reprocessing of the public reads used fastp at Q25 and MiXCR and kept productive beta chains. Identical CDR3 protein sequences are pooled into one entry, listed with their most common genes and DNA. The sample table lists 300,000 to 450,000 distinct CDR3 sequences, about 7.8% of them with a count of one. The ten largest clones take up approximately 15% of the sample. In the paper's terms, the treatment or condition label means: live attenuated yellow fever vaccine strain. The source was PBMCs, collected around 45 days after the first yellow fever vaccination. Source of these receptors: a man between 18 and 29 years old who received the YFV17D yellow fever vaccine.

This clonotype was detected ten times or more. The V and J genes are TRBV7-9 and TRBJ1-4; D ambiguous. Germline V gene lookup returns CDR1 SEHNR and CDR2 FQNEAQ (reference sequence). The CDR3 is 16 amino acids. V lost 4 bases to trimming and J lost 5 bases, with 17 bases between them. The CDR3 reads CASSSTRGVRNEKLFF. The CDR3, as DNA: TGTGCCAGCAGCTCTACCCGGGGAGTACGAAATGAAAAACTGTTTTTT.

This clonotype has just a few counts. This sequence joins TRBV7-2 and TRBJ2-1; D uncertain. V lost 1 base to trimming and J lost 3 bases, with 10 bases between them. The CDR3 sequence is 15 residues long. Germline V gene sequence: CDR1 SGHTA, CDR2 FQGNSA. The CDR3 here is CASSLGALNYNEQFF. In nucleotides, the CDR3 is TGTGCCAGCAGCTTAGGAGCTTTAAACTACAATGAGCAGTTCTTC.

This clonotype came up a few times. CDR3 region: CSVNPGTGTGANVLTF. CDR3 bases: TGCAGCGTGAATCCCGGGACAGGGACTGGGGCCAACGTCCTGACTTTC. The gene calls are TRBV29-1 and TRBJ2-6; 9 nucleotides agree with TRBD1. Germline V gene lookup returns CDR1 SQVTM and CDR2 ANQGSEA. The CDR3 has 16 amino acids. V was pared by 6 bases and J by 2 bases, with 8 bases of the junction left unmatched.

This clonotype was picked up a small number of times. The J gene is TRBJ1-2, the V gene TRBV19; D is unclear. The CDR3 is 12 amino acids. Per germline, CDR1 LNHDA and CDR2 SQIVND (reference sequence). Trimming took 3 bases from V and 8 from J, leaving 10 bases between them. CDR3 region: CASSIEGRGYTF. The CDR3 DNA follows: TGTGCCAGTAGTATTGAAGGTAGAGGCTACACCTTC. Using reference TRBV19 and TRBJ1-2 for the parts outside the CDR3, the full variable domain is DGGITQSPKYLFRKEGQNVTLSCEQNLNHDAMYWYRQDPGQGLRLIYYSQIVNDFQKGDIAEGYSVSREKKESFPLTVTSAQKNPTAFYLCASSIEGRGYTFGSGTRLTVV.

This clonotype has just a few counts. The gene calls are TRBV6-5 and TRBJ2-1; 7 bases agree with TRBD2. J lost 5 bases, V lost 0 bases, and 7 bases had no gene match. CDR3 size: 16 residues. CDR1 and CDR2 from the germline V gene are MNHEY and SVGAGI. The CDR3 DNA reads as TGTGCCAGCAGTTACTCAGGACGGGGGGTTAACAATGAGCAGTTCTTC. Its translation: CASSYSGRGVNNEQFF.

The chain has TRBV4-1 and TRBJ2-3; D not resolved. V was clipped by 3 bases and J by 2 bases, with 12 bases between them. CDR1 and CDR2 (germline): MGHRA, YSYEKL. The CDR3 contains 15 residues. The CDR3 region is CASSQVDTDTDTQYF. CDR3 nucleotide sequence: TGCGCCAGCAGCCAGGTGGATACCGACACAGATACGCAGTATTTT.

This clonotype appeared a few times. The CDR3 nucleotides read TGCGCCAGCAGCACCCCGACTAGCGGGGCGGTACGGTTCTTC. Protein sequence: CASSTPTSGAVRFF. This chain joins TRBV5-1 and TRBJ2-1; TRBD2 matches at 11 bases. This CDR3 has 14 amino acids. Trimming cost V 4 bases and J 15 bases; bases outside gene matches: 12. Germline V gene sequence: CDR1 SGHRS, CDR2 YFSETQ.

A word on this clonotype: One end of the junction varies from germline; a read error may be responsible. V and J are TRBV4-2 and TRBJ2-3, with D perhaps given as TRBD1 or TRBD2 (6 bases each). The CDR3 has 14 residues. The germline CDR1 and CDR2 sequences are LGHNA and YNFKEQ. The CDR3 loop is CASSLKGVGGVPDF. DNA for the CDR3: TGTGCCAGCAGCCTTAAGGGGGTGGGCGGGGTGCCAGATTTT.

This clonotype came up a few times. CDR3 in DNA: TGTGCCAGCAGCTTGGACCCACGGTTCGAAGCTTTCTTT. Residues: CASSLDPRFEAFF. V is TRBV5-4 and J is TRBJ1-1, with D hard to call. V lost 0 bases to trimming and J lost 8 bases, with 11 bases between them. The CDR3 loop spans 13 amino acids. Germline V gives CDR1 SGHNT, CDR2 YYREEE (reference sequence).

This clonotype was observed a handful of times. V gene TRBV6-5 combines with J gene TRBJ1-5; D gene ambiguous. V was cut by 0 bases and J by 7 bases, with 13 bases left in between. This CDR3 has 15 residues. The germline CDR1 and CDR2 sequences are MNHEY and SVGAGI. The CDR3 protein is CASSYSGSQAQPQHF. CDR3 DNA: TGTGCCAGCAGTTACTCAGGCAGCCAGGCCCAGCCCCAGCATTTT.

This clonotype was picked up many times. This chain connects TRBV5-4 to TRBJ2-5, with 8 bases identical to TRBD1. Germline V gene lookup returns CDR1 SGHNT and CDR2 YYREEE (reference sequence). The V segment lost 4 bases and the J segment 5 bases; nucleotides outside the gene matches: 13. The CDR3 covers 16 residues. CDR3 sequence reads: CASSKSGGQGGETQYF. The CDR3 region has the DNA TGTGCCAGCAGCAAATCCGGAGGACAGGGTGGGGAGACCCAGTACTTC.

The chain carries TRBV5-1 and TRBJ1-1; 7 nucleotides match TRBD1. CDR1 SGHRS and CDR2 YFSETQ come from the germline V gene. The CDR3 consists of 15 residues. V was pared by 3 bases and J by 4 bases, with 9 bases of the junction left unmatched. The CDR3 loop reads CASSSTGAVGTEAFF. The CDR3 DNA reads as TGCGCCAGCAGCTCCACAGGGGCTGTGGGCACTGAAGCTTTCTTT. Supplemented by reference TRBV5-1 and TRBJ1-1, the full variable domain reads KAGVTQTPRYLIKTRGQQVTLSCSPISGHRSVSWYQQTPGQGLQFLFEYFSETQRNKGNFPGRFSGRQFSNSRSEMNVSTLELGDSALYLCASSSTGAVGTEAFFGQGTRLTVV.

The rearrangement links TRBV5-4 to TRBJ2-5; 14 positions agree with TRBD2. The germline V gene encodes CDR1 SGHNT and CDR2 YYREEE (reference sequence). The CDR3 totals 15 residues. V lost 3 bases and J lost 3; bases outside the gene matches: 1. CDR3 bases: TGTGCCAGCAGCTGGGGACTAGCGGGGGAAGAGACCCAGTACTTC. Translated, it gives CASSWGLAGEETQYF.

This clonotype was recorded a few times. The chain employs TRBV6-2 or TRBV6-3 and TRBJ1-1, with TRBD1 identical over 8 bases. Germline assignment: CDR1 MNHEY and CDR2 SVGEGT. The CDR3 has 13 residues. Trimming took 6 bases from V and 12 from J; bases not matched to a gene: 12. Here the CDR3 reads CASRLPPGQASFF. In nucleotides, the CDR3 is TGTGCCAGCAGACTACCTCCGGGACAGGCGTCTTTCTTT.

This clonotype was detected a few times. CDR3 sequence (DNA): TGTGCCAGCAGCTTGAGTACAGGTCGAAACTATGGCTACACCTTC. Translation gives CASSLSTGRNYGYTF. The V call is TRBV5-6, the J call TRBJ1-2; tentative D call: TRBD1 (5 bases). CDR3 length equals 15 residues. Trimming cost V 1 base and J 2 bases, with 12 bases left between them. From germline, CDR1 is SGHDT and CDR2 YYEEEE.

This chain connects TRBV5-1 to TRBJ2-2; a weak D match, TRBD1 (5 bases). Germline CDR1 and CDR2: SGHRS and YFSETQ. The V end lost 4 bases, the J end lost 6 bases, and 10 bases lay between the germline ends. This CDR3 is built from 13 residues. This CDR3 reads CASSIQGSGELFF. The CDR3 DNA reads TGCGCCAGCAGCATTCAGGGATCCGGGGAGCTGTTTTTT.

The J gene is TRBJ2-3, the V gene TRBV29-1; 12 nucleotides align to TRBD2. The CDR3 length is 14 residues. The J segment lost 3 bases and the V segment lost 7 bases, leaving 5 bases of the junction unmatched. Germline CDR1 is SQVTM and CDR2 is ANQGSEA. CDR3 region: CSAPGLAGTDTQYF. CDR3 DNA: TGCAGCGCCCCGGGACTAGCGGGTACAGATACGCAGTATTTT.

This clonotype has ten or more counts. CDR3 sequence reads: CASSQVLSTEQFF. The CDR3 DNA reads TGTGCCAGCAGCCAAGTATTGTCAACTGAGCAGTTCTTC. J is TRBJ2-1 and V is TRBV3-1; D gene uncertain. The CDR3 totals 13 residues. Per the germline V gene, CDR1 is LGHDT and CDR2 is YNNKEL (reference sequence). V was pared by 1 base and J by 9 bases, with 10 bases between.

A few counts support this clonotype. The chain combines TRBV20-1 with TRBJ1-5, with TRBD1 identical over 9 bases. This CDR3 has 12 amino acids. Unmatched junction bases numbered 3, after V lost 3 bases and J lost 9 bases. The germline V gene has CDR1 DFQATT and CDR2 SNEGSKA (reference sequence). For the CDR3, the DNA is TGCAGTGCTAGGACGACAGGGGGGCCCCAGCATTTT. Translation: CSARTTGGPQHF.

This chain links TRBV12-3 or TRBV12-4 with TRBJ2-7; D may be TRBD1 (5 bases). The CDR3 is 13 residues long. The germline V and J ends were trimmed by 4 bases and 6 bases, with 13 bases remaining between them. Here the CDR3 reads CASSYGLGREQYV. The CDR3 DNA sequence: TGTGCCAGCAGTTATGGTTTGGGGCGCGAGCAGTACGTC.

This clonotype showed up just a few times. The V call is TRBV5-1, the J call TRBJ1-6; possible D gene TRBD1, 6 bases. The CDR3 sequence is 15 residues long. Germline CDR1 SGHRS, CDR2 YFSETQ. Trimming took off 1 base at V and 10 bases at J, with 15 bases between the two ends. As DNA, the CDR3 is TGCGCCAGCAGCTTGACCCCCCAGGGGCAATCACCCCTCCACTTT. It specifies CASSLTPQGQSPLHF.